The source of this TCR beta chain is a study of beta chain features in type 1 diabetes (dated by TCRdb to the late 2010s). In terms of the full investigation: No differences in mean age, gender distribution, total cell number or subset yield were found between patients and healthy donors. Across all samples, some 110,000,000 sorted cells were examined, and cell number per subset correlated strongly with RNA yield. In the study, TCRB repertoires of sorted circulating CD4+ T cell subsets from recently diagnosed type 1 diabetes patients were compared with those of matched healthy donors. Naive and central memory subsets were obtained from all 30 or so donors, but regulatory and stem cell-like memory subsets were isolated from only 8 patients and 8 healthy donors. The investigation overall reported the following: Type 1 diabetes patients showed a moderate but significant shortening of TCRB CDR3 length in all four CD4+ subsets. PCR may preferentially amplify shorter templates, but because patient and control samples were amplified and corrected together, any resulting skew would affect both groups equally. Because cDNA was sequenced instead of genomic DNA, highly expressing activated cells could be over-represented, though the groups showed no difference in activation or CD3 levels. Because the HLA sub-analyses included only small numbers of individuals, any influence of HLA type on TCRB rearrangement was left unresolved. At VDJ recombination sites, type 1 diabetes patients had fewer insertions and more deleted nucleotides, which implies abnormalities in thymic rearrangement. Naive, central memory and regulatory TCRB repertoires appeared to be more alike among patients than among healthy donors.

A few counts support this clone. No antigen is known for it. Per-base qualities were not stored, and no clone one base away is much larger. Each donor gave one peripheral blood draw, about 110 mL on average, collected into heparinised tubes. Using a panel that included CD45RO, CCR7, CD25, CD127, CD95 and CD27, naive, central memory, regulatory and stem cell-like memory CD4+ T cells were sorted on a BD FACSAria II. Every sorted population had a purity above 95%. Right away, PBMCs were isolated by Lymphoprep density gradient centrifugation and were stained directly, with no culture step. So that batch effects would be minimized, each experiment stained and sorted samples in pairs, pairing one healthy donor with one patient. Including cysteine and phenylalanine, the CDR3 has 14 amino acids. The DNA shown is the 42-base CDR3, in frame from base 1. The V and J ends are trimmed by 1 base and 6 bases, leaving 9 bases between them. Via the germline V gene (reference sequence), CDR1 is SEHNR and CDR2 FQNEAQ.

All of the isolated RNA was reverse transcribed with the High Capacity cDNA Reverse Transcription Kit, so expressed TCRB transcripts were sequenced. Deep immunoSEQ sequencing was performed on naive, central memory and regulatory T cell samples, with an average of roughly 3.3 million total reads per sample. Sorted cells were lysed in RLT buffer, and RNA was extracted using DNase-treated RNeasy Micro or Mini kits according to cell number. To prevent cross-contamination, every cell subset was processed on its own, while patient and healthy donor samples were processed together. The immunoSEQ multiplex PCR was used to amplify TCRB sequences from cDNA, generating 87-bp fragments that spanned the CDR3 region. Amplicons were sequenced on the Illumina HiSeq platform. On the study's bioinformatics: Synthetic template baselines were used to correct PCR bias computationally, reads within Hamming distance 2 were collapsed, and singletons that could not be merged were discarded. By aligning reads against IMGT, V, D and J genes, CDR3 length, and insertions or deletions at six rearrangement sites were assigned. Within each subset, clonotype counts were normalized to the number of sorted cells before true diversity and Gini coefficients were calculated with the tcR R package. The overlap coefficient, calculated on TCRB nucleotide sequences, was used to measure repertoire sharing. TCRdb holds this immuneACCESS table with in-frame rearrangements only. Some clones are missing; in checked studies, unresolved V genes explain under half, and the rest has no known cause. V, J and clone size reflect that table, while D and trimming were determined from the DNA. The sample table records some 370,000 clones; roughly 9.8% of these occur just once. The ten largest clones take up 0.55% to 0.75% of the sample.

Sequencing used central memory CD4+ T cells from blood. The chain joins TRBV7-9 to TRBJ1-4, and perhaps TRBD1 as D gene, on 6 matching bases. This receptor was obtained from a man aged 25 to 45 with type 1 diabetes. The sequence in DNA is TGTGCCAGCAGCTTAGGGAAGGGGGATGAAAAACTGTTTTTT. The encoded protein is CASSLGKGDEKLFF.